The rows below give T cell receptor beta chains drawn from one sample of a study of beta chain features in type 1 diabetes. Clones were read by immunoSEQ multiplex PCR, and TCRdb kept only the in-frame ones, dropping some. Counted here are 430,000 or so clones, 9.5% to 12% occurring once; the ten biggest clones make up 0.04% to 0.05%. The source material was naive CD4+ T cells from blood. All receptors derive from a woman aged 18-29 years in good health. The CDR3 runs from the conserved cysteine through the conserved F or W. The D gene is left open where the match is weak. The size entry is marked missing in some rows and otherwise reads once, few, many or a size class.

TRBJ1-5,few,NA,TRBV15,TGTGCCACCAGCAGGGGCACAGGTCAGCCCCAGCATTTT,CATSRGTGQPQHF
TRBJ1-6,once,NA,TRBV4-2,TGTGCCAGCAGCCAGAGGGGGAGAAGCTCCTATAATTCACCCCTCCACTTT,CASSQRGRSSYNSPLHF
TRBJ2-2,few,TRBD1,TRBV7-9,TGTGCCAGCGGACAGGGATACACCGGGGAGCTGTTTTTT,CASGQGYTGELFF
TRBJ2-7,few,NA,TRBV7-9,TGTGCCAGCAGCCCTCAGGGGAAAACCTACGAGCAGTACTTC,CASSPQGKTYEQYF
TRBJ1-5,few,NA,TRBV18,TGTGCCAGCTCACCAGATCAGGGTCAGCCCCAGCATTTT,CASSPDQGQPQHF
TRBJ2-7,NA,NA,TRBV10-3,TGTGCCATCAGTGCCGGGGAAATCGAGCAGTACTTC,CAISAGEIEQYF
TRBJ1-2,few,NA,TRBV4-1,TGCGCCAGCAGCCAAGTCGGCTATGGCTACACCTTC,CASSQVGYGYTF
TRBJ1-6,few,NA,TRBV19,TGTGCCAGTAGTCGCGGCAAGGGGACTTCACCCCTCCACTTT,CASSRGKGTSPLHF
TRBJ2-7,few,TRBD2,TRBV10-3,TGTGCCACCGTCGGGACTAGCGGATCCTACGAGCAGTACTTC,CATVGTSGSYEQYF
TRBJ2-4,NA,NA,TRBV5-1,TGCGCCAGCAGCTTGGGAGGGAGTGCCAAAAACATTCAGTACTTC,CASSLGGSAKNIQYF
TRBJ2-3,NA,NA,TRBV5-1,TGCGCCAGCTTGGCTTTTGCCGGAGGGCCGATAGATACGCAGTATTTT,CASLAFAGGPIDTQYF
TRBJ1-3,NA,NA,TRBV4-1,TGCGCCAGCAGCCATTACGGGGTGGGCCAAGAGTATTTT,CASSHYGVGQEYF
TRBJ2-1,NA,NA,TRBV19,TGTGCCAGTCGTTTCGGGACGGAACAAAATGAGCAGTTCTTC,CASRFGTEQNEQFF
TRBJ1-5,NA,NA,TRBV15,TGTGCCACCAGCAGAGATTTGGGAAATCAGCCCCAGCATTTT,CATSRDLGNQPQHF
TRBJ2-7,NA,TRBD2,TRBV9,TGTGCCAGCAGCGTAGGAACGGGGGAGGGCTGGGACGAGCAGTACTTC,CASSVGTGEGWDEQYF
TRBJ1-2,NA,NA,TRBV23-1,TGCGCCAGCACCCAGGGAATGAACTATGGCTACACCTTC,CASTQGMNYGYTF
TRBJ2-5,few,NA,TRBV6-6,TGTGCCAGCAAGATTGGGGGGTCCGGGTCGGAGACCCAGTACTTC,CASKIGGSGSETQYF
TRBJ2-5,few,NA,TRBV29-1,TGCAGCGTTGAAGCCGTAGAGACCCAGTACTTC,CSVEAVETQYF
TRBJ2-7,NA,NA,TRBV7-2,TGTGCCAGCAGCTCCCGTCTGAGGGGCGAGCAGTACTTC,CASSSRLRGEQYF
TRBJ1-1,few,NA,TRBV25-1,TGTGCCAGCAGTGAATTGGGTCTCCCCGGGAATTCAGCTTTCTTT,CASSELGLPGNSAFF